This is a list of T cell receptor beta chains from one sample in a study of long-term antiretroviral therapy in people with HIV. Clones were sequenced by immunoSEQ multiplex PCR, and TCRdb holds only the in-frame ones, with some missing. The sample lists 15,000 or so clones, approximately 91% occurring once. The sample here was unsorted PBMCs, taken 6.2 years after starting antiretroviral therapy. These receptors came from a man in his forties or fifties with HIV. CDR3s include the opening cysteine and the closing phenylalanine or tryptophan. D genes are given only for firm matches. Size values are once, few and many counts, or a class for expanded clones, and some rows have none.

D,V,J,size,CDR3,DNA
TRBD1,TRBV7-2,TRBJ2-7,NA,CASSPTNPGGEQYF,TGTGCCAGCAGCCCAACAAATCCAGGGGGCGAGCAGTACTTC
TRBD1,TRBV7-6,TRBJ2-7,NA,CASSLGDSYEQYF,TGTGCCAGCAGCTTAGGGGACAGCTACGAGCAGTACTTC
TRBD1,TRBV7-2,TRBJ2-7,few,CASSSLQGALYEQYF,TGTGCCAGCAGCTCACTACAGGGGGCTTTGTACGAGCAGTACTTC
NA,TRBV9,TRBJ2-1,NA,CASSVQAGLYNEQFF,TGTGCCAGCAGCGTTCAAGCGGGTCTTTACAATGAGCAGTTCTTC
NA,TRBV4-3,TRBJ1-1,once,CASSQDWGDTEAFF,TGCGCCAGCAGCCAAGATTGGGGGGACACTGAAGCTTTCTTT
NA,TRBV7-8,TRBJ1-4,NA,CASSERSGAGEKLFF,TGTGCCAGCAGCGAAAGATCGGGGGCCGGGGAAAAACTGTTTTTT
NA,TRBV7-9,TRBJ1-5,NA,CASSYDWSNQPQHF,TGTGCCAGCAGTTATGACTGGTCCAATCAGCCCCAGCATTTT
TRBD1,TRBV11-3,TRBJ2-1,NA,CASSSRDRAYNEQFF,TGTGCCAGCAGCTCCCGTGACAGGGCCTACAATGAGCAGTTCTTC
TRBD1,TRBV29-1,TRBJ2-1,NA,CSVEPRTGGDEQFF,TGCAGCGTTGAACCCCGGACAGGGGGAGATGAGCAGTTCTTC
TRBD1,TRBV7-9,TRBJ1-4,NA,CASEREGASEKLFF,TGTGCCAGCGAAAGGGAGGGGGCGTCGGAAAAACTGTTTTTT
TRBD2,TRBV2,TRBJ2-2,NA,CASSVGGTGELFF,TGTGCCAGCAGTGTCGGGGGGACCGGGGAGCTGTTTTTT
NA,TRBV5-6,TRBJ1-5,NA,CASSLEGGQPQHF,TGTGCCAGCAGCTTGGAGGGTGGGCAGCCCCAGCATTTT
NA,TRBV9,TRBJ2-1,NA,CASSVAGGRRDEQFF,TGTGCCAGCAGCGTAGCGGGTGGGAGGAGGGATGAGCAGTTCTTC
NA,TRBV19,TRBJ1-1,NA,CASSSTRTINTEAFF,TGTGCCAGTAGTTCCACCCGGACCATCAACACTGAAGCTTTCTTT
TRBD2,TRBV5-6,TRBJ2-1,NA,CASSFRDYNRDEQFF,TGTGCCAGCAGCTTCCGGGACTATAATCGCGATGAGCAGTTCTTC
NA,TRBV6-6,TRBJ1-6,NA,CASRGQLVSPLHF,TGTGCCAGCCGTGGCCAACTGGTTTCACCCCTCCACTTT
TRBD1,TRBV6-5,TRBJ2-7,once,CASSGTGTGHYEQYF,TGTGCCAGCAGTGGGACCGGGACAGGCCACTACGAGCAGTACTTC
TRBD2,TRBV6-6,TRBJ2-3,NA,CASSPLAGATDTQYF,TGTGCCAGCAGCCCACTAGCGGGAGCGACAGATACGCAGTATTTT
TRBD1,TRBV7-3,TRBJ2-3,NA,CASSSPGGADTQYF,TGTGCCAGCAGCTCACCAGGGGGCGCAGATACGCAGTATTTT
TRBD2,TRBV28,TRBJ2-7,NA,CASSYNNPGTSGRYEQYF,TGTGCCAGCAGCTACAACAATCCCGGGACTAGCGGGAGATACGAGCAGTACTTC
TRBD1,TRBV10-3,TRBJ2-2,NA,CATGTGRYGELFF,TGTGCCACTGGGACAGGGAGGTACGGGGAGCTGTTTTTT
NA,TRBV11-3,TRBJ2-1,NA,CASSLTSARDNEQFF,TGTGCCAGCAGCTTGACGTCGGCCAGGGACAATGAGCAGTTCTTC
NA,TRBV18,TRBJ2-4,few,CASSPPDLTAQNIQYF,TGTGCCAGCTCACCACCGGACCTAACCGCCCAAAACATTCAGTACTTC
NA,TRBV4-2,TRBJ2-1,NA,CASSHGYNEQFF,TGTGCCAGCAGCCACGGGTACAATGAGCAGTTCTTC
NA,TRBV6-7,TRBJ1-1,NA,CASSSNTEAFF,TGTGCCAGCAGTTCGAACACTGAAGCTTTCTTT
NA,TRBV7-8,TRBJ2-1,NA,CASSLVQVYRDEQFF,TGTGCCAGCAGCTTAGTTCAGGTCTACAGGGATGAGCAGTTCTTC
TRBD1,TRBV28,TRBJ1-2,NA,CASSPGQGAYYGYTF,TGTGCCAGCAGCCCCGGACAGGGGGCGTACTATGGCTACACCTTC
NA,TRBV5-8,TRBJ2-1,NA,CASSYDSMGEQFF,TGTGCCAGCAGCTACGACTCTATGGGTGAGCAGTTCTTC
NA,TRBV7-2,TRBJ2-1,NA,CASSSQYNEQFF,TGTGCCAGCAGCTCTCAGTACAATGAGCAGTTCTTC